This T cell receptor (beta chain) is from a study of blood T cell repertoires in COVID-19. Background on the study: There were acute and convalescent COVID-19 samples, and they came from the United States, Italy and Spain. PBMCs, B-cell-depleted T cells, or T cells were the source of the cDNA or gDNA that made up the material.

Original analysis: Reference gene primer amplification gave nucleated cell count estimates. The repertoire was sequenced with immunoSEQ multiplex PCR; TCRdb's copy has only in-frame clones and lacks some. V, J and clone size reflect that table, while D and trimming were determined from the DNA. The sample has 150,000 to 200,000 clones, over 70% seen once. From germline, CDR1 is SGHNT and CDR2 YYREEE (reference sequence). This CDR3 contains 14 residues. Trimming shortened V by 4 bases and J by 4 bases, and 13 bases separated the two germline ends. This chain uses TRBV5-4 with TRBJ2-3; weak D call: TRBD2 (5 bases). This sequence originates from a man aged 60 to 75 with active or convalescent COVID-19. Sequenced input: peripheral blood. The CDR3 DNA follows: TGTGCCAGCAGCACCCGGACTGTGCCAGATACGCAGTATTTT. Protein: CASSTRTVPDTQYF.